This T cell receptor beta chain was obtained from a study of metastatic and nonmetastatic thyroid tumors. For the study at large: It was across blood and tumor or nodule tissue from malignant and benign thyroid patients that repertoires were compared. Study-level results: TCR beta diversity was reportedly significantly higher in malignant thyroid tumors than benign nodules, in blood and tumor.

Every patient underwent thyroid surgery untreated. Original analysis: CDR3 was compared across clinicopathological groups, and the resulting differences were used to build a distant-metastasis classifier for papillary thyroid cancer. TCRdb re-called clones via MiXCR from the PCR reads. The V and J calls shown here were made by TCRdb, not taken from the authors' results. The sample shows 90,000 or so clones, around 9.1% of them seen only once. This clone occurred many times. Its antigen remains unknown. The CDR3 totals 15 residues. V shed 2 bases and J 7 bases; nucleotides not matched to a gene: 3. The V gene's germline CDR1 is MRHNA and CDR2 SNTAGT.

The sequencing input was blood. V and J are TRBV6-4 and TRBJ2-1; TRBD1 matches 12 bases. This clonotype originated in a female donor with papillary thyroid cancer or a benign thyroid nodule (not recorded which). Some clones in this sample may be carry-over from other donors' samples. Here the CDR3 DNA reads TGTGCCAGCAGTGACGGGACAGGGGGCGCGAATGAGCAGTTCTTC. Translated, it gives CASSDGTGGANEQFF.